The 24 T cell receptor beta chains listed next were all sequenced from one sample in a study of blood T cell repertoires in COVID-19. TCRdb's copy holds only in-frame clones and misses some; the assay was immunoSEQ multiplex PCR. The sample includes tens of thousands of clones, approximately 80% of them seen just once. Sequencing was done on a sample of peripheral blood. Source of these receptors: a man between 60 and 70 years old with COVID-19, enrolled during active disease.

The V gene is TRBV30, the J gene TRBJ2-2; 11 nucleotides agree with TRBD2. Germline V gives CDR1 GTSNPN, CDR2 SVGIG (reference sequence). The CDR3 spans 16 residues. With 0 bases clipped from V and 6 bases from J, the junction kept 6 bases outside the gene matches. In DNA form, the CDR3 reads TGTGCCTGGAGTGTAGTCCTAGCGGGAGGCCCCGGGGAGCTGTTTTTT. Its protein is CAWSVVLAGGPGELFF. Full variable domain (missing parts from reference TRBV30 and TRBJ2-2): SQTIHQWPATLVQPVGSPLSLECTVEGTSNPNLYWYRQAAGRGLQLLFYSVGIGQISSEVPQNLSASRPQDRQFILSSKKLLLSDSGFYLCAWSVVLAGGPGELFFGEGSRLTVL.

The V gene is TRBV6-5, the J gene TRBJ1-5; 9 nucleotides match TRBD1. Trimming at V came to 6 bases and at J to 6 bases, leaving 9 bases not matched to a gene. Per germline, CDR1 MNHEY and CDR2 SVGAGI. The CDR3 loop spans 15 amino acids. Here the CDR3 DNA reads TGTGCCAGCAGCCGATTACAGGGGGCGGGTCAGCCCCAGCATTTT. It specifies CASSRLQGAGQPQHF.

This CDR3 reads CASSHNSNSGNTIYF. CDR3 in DNA: TGTGCCAGTAGCCATAACAGCAACTCTGGAAACACCATATATTTT. The chain has TRBV19 and TRBJ1-3, with D unresolved. Deletions cut 6 bases from V and 0 bases from J, with 12 bases between. The CDR3 totals 15 residues. Germline CDR1 is LNHDA and CDR2 is SQIVND (reference sequence).

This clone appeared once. The CDR3 region has the DNA TGTGCCAGCAGCGTAGGGCTAGCGGAAGAGACCCAGTACTTC. It encodes CASSVGLAEETQYF. The chain recombines TRBV9 with TRBJ2-5; 7 bases are shared with TRBD2. V trimming: 0 bases; J trimming: 3 bases; junction bases outside the gene matches: 2. Germline assignment: CDR1 SGDLS and CDR2 YYNGEE. CDR3 length equals 14 residues. Together with reference TRBV9 and TRBJ2-5, the CDR3 gives the full variable domain: DSGVTQTPKHLITATGQRVTLRCSPRSGDLSVYWYQQSLDQGLQFLIQYYNGEERAKGNILERFSAQQFPDLHSELNLSSLELGDSALYFCASSVGLAEETQYFGPGTRLLVL.

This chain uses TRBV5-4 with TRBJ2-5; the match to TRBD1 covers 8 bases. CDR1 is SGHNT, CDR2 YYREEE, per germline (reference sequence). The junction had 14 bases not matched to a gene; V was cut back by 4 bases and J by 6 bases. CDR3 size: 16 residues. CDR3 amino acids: CASSQQASGGAKTQYF. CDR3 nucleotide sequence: TGTGCCAGCAGCCAGCAGGCCTCAGGGGGCGCAAAGACCCAGTACTTC.

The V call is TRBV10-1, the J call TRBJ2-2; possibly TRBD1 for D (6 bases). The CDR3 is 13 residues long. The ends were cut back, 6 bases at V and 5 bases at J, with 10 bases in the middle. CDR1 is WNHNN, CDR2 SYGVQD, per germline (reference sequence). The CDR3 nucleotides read TGCGCCAGCAGACAGGGTTTAACCGGGGAGCTGTTTTTT. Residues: CASRQGLTGELFF.

CDR3 sequence reads: CASSIRNQPQHF. In nucleotides, the CDR3 is TGTGCCAGTAGTATCAGGAATCAGCCCCAGCATTTT. The rearrangement joins TRBV19 to TRBJ1-5, with D unclear. V was pared by 3 bases and J by 4 bases, with 4 bases between. Germline values: CDR1 LNHDA, CDR2 SQIVND (reference sequence). This CDR3 is 12 amino acids long.

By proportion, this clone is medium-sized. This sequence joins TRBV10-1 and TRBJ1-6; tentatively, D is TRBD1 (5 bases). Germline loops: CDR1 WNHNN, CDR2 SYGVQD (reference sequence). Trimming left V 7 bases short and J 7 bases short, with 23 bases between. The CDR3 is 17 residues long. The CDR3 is CASTTFAGGVSNSPLHF. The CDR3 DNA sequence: TGCGCCAGCACCACATTCGCCGGGGGGGTCTCCAATTCACCCCTCCACTTT.

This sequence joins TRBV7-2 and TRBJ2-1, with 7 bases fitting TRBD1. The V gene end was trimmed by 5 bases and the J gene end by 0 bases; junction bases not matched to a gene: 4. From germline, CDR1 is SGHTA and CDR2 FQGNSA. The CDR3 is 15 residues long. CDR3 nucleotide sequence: TGTGCCAGCAGCCTGGACAGGAACTCCTACAATGAGCAGTTCTTC. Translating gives CASSLDRNSYNEQFF. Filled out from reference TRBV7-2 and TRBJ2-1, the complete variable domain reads GAGVSQSPSNKVTEKGKDVELRCDPISGHTALYWYRQSLGQGLEFLIYFQGNSAPDKSGLPSDRFSAERTGGSVSTLTIQRTQQEDSAVYLCASSLDRNSYNEQFFGPGTRLTVL.

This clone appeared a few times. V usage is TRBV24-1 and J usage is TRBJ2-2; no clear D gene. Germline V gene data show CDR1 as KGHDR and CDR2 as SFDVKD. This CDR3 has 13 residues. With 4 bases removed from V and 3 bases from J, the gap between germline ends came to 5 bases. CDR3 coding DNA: TGTGCCACCAGTGAATATGACACCGGGGAGCTGTTTTTT. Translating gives CATSEYDTGELFF.

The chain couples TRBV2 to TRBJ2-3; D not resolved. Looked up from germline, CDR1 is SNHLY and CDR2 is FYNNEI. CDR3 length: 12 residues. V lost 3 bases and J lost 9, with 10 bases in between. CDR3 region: CASSESGDTQYF. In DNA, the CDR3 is TGTGCCAGCAGTGAGTCAGGCGACACGCAGTATTTT.

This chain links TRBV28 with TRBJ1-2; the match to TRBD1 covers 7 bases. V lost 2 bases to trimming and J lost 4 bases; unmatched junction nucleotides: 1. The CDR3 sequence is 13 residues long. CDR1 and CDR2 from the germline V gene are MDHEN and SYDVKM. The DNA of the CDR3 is TGTGCCAGCAGTTTACGGGACAGCTATGGCTACACCTTC. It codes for CASSLRDSYGYTF.

CDR3 region: CASRKDSTYEQYF. The DNA for the CDR3 is TGTGCCAGCAGGAAGGACAGTACCTACGAGCAGTACTTC. The chain couples TRBV6-5 to TRBJ2-7; D may be TRBD1 (6 bases). The CDR3 contains 13 residues. Germline values: CDR1 MNHEY, CDR2 SVGAGI. Trimming left V 6 bases short and J 2 bases short, with 11 bases between.

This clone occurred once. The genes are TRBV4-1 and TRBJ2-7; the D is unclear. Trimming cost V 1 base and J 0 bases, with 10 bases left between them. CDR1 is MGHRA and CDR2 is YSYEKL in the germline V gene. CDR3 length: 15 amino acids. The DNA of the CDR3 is TGCGCCAGCAGCCAAGTGGAGCTTTTCTCCTACGAGCAGTACTTC. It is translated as CASSQVELFSYEQYF.

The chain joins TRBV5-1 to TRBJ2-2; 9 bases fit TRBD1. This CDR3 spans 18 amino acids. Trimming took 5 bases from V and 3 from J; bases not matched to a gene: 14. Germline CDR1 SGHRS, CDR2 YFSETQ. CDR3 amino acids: CASRAPLGQGPDTGELFF. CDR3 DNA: TGCGCCAGCAGAGCTCCCCTGGGACAGGGTCCGGACACCGGGGAGCTGTTTTTT.

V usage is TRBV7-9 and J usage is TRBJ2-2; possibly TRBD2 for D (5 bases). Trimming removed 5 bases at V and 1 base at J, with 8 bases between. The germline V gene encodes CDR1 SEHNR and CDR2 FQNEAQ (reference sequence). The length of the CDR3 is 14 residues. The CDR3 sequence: CASSRSGNTGELFF. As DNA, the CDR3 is TGTGCCAGCAGCCGGAGCGGGAACACCGGGGAGCTGTTTTTT.

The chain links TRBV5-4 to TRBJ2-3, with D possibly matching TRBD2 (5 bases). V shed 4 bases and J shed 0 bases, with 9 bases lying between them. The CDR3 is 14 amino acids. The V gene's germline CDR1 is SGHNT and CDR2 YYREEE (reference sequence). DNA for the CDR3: TGTGCCAGCAGCGGCGGGTCTAGCACAGATACGCAGTATTTT. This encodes CASSGGSSTDTQYF.

CDR3 coding DNA: TGCGCCAGCACTAACAGGGGAAGCAATTCACCCCTCCACTTT. Encoded protein: CASTNRGSNSPLHF. The chain is built from TRBV10-2 and TRBJ1-6, with TRBD1 identical over 7 bases. Trimming took 7 bases from V and 7 from J; bases not matched to a gene: 7. CDR1 and CDR2 from the germline V gene are WSHSY and SAAADI. This CDR3 region has 14 residues.

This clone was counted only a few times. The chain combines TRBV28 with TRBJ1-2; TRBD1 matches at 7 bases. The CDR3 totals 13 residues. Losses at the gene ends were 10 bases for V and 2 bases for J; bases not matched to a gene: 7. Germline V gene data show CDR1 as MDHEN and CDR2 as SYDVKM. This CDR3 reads CAIQGSSNYGYTF. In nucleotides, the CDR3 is TGTGCCATACAGGGGTCGTCCAACTATGGCTACACCTTC.

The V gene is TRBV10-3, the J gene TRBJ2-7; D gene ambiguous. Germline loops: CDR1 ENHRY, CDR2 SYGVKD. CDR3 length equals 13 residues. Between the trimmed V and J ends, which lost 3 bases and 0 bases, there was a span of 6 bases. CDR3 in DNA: TGTGCCATCAGTGACGCAGTCTCCTACGAGCAGTACTTC. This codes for CAISDAVSYEQYF.

In nucleotides, the CDR3 is TGCGCCAGCAGCTTGGCGGGAGGAGATACGCAGTATTTT. Translated, it gives CASSLAGGDTQYF. The chain recombines TRBV5-1 with TRBJ2-3; 7 nucleotides align to TRBD2. The CDR3 is 13 amino acids. CDR1 and CDR2 from the germline V gene are SGHRS and YFSETQ. Trimming at V came to 0 bases and at J to 5 bases, leaving 0 bases not matched to a gene.

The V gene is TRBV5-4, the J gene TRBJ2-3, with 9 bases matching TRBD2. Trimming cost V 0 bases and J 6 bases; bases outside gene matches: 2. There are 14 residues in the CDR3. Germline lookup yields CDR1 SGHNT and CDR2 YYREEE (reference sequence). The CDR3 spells CASSLVLAGDTQYF. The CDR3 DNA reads TGTGCCAGCAGCTTGGTGCTAGCGGGGGATACGCAGTATTTT.

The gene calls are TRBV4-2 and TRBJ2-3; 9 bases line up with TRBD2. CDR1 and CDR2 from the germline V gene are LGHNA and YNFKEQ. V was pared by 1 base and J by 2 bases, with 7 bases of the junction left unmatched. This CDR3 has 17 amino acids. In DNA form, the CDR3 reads TGTGCCAGCAGCCAAGCCGCACTAGCGGGCCACACAGATACGCAGTATTTT. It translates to CASSQAALAGHTDTQYF.

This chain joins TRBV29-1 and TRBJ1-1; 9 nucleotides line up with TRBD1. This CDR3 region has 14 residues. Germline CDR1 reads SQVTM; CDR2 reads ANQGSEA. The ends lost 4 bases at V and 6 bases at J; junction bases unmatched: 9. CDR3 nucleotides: TGCAGCGTTGGGGTGGACAGGGGAACGGCTGAAGCTTTCTTT. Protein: CSVGVDRGTAEAFF.